This T cell receptor (beta chain) was sequenced in a study of blood T cell repertoires in COVID-19. On the study more broadly: Sample material is recorded as cDNA or gDNA derived from T cells, B-cell-depleted T cells, or PBMCs.

Sequencing was performed with immunoSEQ multiplex PCR; in TCRdb, only in-frame clones are kept and a portion is missing. The sample consists of about 76,000 clones, around 80% of them appearing once. Trimming took off 5 bases at V and 0 bases at J, with 11 bases between the two ends. This CDR3 region has 15 residues. Germline V CDR1 and CDR2: SGHRS, YFSETQ. The chain couples TRBV5-1 to TRBJ1-4; D is uncertain. The receptor comes from a human donor in a cohort sampled during active COVID-19. Specimen: peripheral blood. CDR3 sequence (DNA): TGCGCCAGCAGTTCCTACACAGCAACTAATGAAAAACTGTTTTTT. Amino acid sequence: CASSSYTATNEKLFF.